This T cell receptor beta chain was recorded in a study of blood T cell repertoires in COVID-19. Study at large: PBMCs, B-cell-depleted T cells, or T cells provided the cDNA or gDNA that made up the material.

Here immunoSEQ multiplex PCR was the method, and the copy in TCRdb shows in-frame clones only, minus some. The sample comprises approximately 30,000 clones, about 94% of which are singletons, and more than 4.5% rests with the top ten. Input material: peripheral blood. This clonotype originated in a human donor in a cohort sampled during active COVID-19.

The CDR3 bases are TGTGCCTGGACCAATGAGATCCCTGAAGCTTTCTTT. It is translated as CAWTNEIPEAFF. The chain links TRBV30 to TRBJ1-1; no clear D. The germline gives CDR1 GTSNPN, CDR2 SVGIG (reference sequence). This CDR3 spans 12 amino acids. V lost 4 bases to trimming and J lost 6 bases, with 12 bases between them.